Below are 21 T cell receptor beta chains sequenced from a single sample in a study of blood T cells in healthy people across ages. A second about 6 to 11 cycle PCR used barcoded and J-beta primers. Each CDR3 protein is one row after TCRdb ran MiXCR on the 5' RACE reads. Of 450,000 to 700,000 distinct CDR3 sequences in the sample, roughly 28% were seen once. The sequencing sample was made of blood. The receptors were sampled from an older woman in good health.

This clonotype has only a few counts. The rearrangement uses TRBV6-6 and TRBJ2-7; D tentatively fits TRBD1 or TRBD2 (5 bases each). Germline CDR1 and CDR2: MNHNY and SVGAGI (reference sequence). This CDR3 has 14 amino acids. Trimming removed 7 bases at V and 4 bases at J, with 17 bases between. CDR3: CASNQPGRGYEQYF. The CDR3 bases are TGTGCCAGCAATCAACCGGGACGGGGTTACGAGCAGTACTTC.

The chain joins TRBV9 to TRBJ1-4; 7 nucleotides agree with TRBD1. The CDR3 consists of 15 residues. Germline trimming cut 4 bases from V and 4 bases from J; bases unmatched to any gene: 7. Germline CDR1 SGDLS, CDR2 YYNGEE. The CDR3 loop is CASSQTGASNEKLFF. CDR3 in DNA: TGTGCCAGCAGCCAAACAGGGGCCAGTAATGAAAAACTGTTTTTT.

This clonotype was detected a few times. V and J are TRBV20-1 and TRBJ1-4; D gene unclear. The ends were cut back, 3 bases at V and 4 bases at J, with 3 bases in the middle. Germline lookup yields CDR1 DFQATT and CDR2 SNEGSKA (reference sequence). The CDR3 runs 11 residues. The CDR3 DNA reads TGCAGTGCTAGGATTAATGAAAAACTGTTTTTT. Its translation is CSARINEKLFF.

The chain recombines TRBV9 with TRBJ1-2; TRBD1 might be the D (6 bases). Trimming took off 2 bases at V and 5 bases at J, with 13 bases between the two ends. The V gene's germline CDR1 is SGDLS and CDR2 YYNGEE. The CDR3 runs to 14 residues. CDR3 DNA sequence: TGTGCCAGCAGCGTCGAGACAGGACCTTATGGCTACACCTTC. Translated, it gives CASSVETGPYGYTF.

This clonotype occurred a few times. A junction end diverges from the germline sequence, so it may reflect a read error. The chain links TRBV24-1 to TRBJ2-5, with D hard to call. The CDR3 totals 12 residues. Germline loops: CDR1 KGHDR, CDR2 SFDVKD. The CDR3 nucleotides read TGTGCCACCAGTGATTCCCCGGAGACCCAGTGCTTC. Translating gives CATSDSPETQCF.

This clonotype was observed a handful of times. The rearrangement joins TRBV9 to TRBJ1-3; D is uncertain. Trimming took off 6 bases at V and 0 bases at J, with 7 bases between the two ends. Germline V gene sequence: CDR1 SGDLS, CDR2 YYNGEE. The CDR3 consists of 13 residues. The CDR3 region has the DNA TGTGCCAGCATGGGTTACTCTGGAAACACCATATATTTT. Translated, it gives CASMGYSGNTIYF.

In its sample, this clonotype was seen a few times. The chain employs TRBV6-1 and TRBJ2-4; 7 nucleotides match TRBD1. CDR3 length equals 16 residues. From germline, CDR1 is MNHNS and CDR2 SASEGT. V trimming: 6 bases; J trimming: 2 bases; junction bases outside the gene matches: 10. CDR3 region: CASSLTGRSTKNIQYF. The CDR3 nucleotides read TGTGCCAGCAGCCTGACAGGGAGATCTACCAAAAACATTCAGTACTTC.

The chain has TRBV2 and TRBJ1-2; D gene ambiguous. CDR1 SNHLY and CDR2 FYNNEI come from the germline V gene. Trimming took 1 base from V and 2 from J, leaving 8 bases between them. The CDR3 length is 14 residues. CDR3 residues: CASSEGVLNYGYTF. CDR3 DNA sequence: TGTGCCAGCAGTGAAGGGGTCCTCAACTATGGCTACACCTTC.

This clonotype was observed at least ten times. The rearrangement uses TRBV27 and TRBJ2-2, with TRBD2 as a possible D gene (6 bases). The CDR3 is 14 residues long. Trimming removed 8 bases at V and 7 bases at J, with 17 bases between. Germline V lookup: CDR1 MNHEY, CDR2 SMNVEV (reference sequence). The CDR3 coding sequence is TGTGCCAGCTCGGGCTGGAGGGATATCGGGGAGCTGTTTTTT. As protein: CASSGWRDIGELFF.

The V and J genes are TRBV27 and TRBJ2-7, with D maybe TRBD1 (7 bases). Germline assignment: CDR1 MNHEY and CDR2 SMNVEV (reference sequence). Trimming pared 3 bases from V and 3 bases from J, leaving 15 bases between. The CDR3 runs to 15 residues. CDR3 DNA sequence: TGTGCCAGCAGTTTCGGAGGGACAGCACTCTACGAGCAGTACTTC. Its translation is CASSFGGTALYEQYF.

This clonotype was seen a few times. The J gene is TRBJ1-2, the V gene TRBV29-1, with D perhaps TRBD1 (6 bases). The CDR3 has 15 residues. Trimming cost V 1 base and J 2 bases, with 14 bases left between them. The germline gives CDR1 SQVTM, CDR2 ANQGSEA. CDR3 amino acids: CSVEGVGGSNYGYTF. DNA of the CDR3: TGCAGCGTTGAAGGAGTAGGGGGTTCCAACTATGGCTACACCTTC.

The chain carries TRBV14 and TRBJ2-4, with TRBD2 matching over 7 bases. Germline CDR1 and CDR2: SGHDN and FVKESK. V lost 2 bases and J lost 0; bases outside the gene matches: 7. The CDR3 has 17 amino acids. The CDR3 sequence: CASSQHEVAGAKNIQYF. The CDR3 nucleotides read TGTGCCAGCAGCCAACACGAGGTAGCGGGAGCCAAAAACATTCAGTACTTC.

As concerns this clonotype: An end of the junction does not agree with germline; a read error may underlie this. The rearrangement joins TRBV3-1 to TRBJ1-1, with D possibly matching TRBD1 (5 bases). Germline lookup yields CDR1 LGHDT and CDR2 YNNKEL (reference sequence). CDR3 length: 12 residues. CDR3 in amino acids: CASSPGNTEALF. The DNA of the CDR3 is TGTGCCAGCAGCCCAGGGAACACTGAAGCTCTCTTT.

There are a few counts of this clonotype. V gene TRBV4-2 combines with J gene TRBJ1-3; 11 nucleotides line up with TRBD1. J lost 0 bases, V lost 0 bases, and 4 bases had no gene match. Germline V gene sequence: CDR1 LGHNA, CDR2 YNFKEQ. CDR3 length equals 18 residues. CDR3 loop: CASSQEGGTGGSGNTIYF. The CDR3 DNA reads TGTGCCAGCAGCCAAGAAGGTGGGACAGGGGGCTCTGGAAACACCATATATTTT.

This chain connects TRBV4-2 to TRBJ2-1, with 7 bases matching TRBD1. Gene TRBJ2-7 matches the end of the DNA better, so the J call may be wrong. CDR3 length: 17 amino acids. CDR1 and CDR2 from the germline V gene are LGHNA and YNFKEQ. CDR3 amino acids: CASSQDLQGQASYEQYF. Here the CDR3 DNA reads TGTGCCAGCAGCCAAGATCTTCAAGGACAGGCCTCCTACGAGCAGTACTTC.

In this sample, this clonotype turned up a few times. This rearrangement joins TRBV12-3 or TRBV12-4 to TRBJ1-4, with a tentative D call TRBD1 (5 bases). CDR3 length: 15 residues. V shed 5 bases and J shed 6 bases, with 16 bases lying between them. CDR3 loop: CASSPRGGGHEKLFF. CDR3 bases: TGTGCCAGCAGTCCAAGGGGCGGGGGACATGAAAAACTGTTTTTT.

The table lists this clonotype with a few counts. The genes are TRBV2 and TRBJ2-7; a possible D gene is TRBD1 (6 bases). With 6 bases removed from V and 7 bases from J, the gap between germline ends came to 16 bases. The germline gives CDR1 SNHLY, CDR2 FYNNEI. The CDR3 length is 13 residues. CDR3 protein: CASSGQYYAEQYF. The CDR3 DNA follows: TGTGCCAGCAGCGGACAGTATTACGCAGAGCAGTACTTC.

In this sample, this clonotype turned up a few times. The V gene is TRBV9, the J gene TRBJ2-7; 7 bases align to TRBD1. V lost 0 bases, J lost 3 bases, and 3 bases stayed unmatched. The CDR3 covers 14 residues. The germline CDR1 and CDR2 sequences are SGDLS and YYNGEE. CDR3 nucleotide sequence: TGTGCCAGCAGCGTAGGACAGGGTGACTACGAGCAGTACTTC. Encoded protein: CASSVGQGDYEQYF.

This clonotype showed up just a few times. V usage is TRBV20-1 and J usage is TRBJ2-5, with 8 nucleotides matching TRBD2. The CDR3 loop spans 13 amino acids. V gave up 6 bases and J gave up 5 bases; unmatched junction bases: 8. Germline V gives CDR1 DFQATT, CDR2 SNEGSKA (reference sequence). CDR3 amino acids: CSATGTSVETQYF. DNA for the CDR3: TGCAGTGCCACCGGGACTAGTGTGGAGACCCAGTACTTC.

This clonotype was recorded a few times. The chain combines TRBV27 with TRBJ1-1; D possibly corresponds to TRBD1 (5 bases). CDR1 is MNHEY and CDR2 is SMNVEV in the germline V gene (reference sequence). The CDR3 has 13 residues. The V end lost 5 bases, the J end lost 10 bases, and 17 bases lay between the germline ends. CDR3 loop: CASSPGTGGRAFF. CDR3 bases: TGTGCCAGCAGTCCCGGGACGGGCGGGAGAGCTTTCTTT.

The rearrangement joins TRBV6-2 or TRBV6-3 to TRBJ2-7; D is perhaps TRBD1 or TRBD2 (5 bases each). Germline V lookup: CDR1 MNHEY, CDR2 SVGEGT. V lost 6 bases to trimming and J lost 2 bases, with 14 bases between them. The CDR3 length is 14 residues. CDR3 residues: CASSHRDRTYEQYF. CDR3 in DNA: TGTGCCAGCAGCCACCGGGACCGGACCTACGAGCAGTACTTC.